These T cell receptor beta chains were read from a single sample in a study of cytomegalovirus exposure and HLA in healthy donors. Libraries were prepared by immunoSEQ multiplex PCR; TCRdb keeps only in-frame clonotypes and omits some of them. This sample has about 160,000 clones, with less than 85% found just once. The sample was PBMCs. The source is a boy aged 2 to 10 in good health and CMV-seronegative. Each CDR3 is given with its conserved first and last residue. The order of the fields is CDR3 DNA, CDR3 protein, J gene, clone size, CDR3 length, V gene, D gene. The D gene is left open where the match is weak. Size tells how often a clone was seen (once, few, many) or the class of an expanded clone, and some rows leave it out.

CDR3 DNA: TGTGCCAGCTCACGTTACTCAGAGACCCAGTACTTC
CDR3 protein: CASSRYSETQYF
J gene: TRBJ2-5
clone size: -
CDR3 length: 12
V gene: TRBV18
D gene: -

CDR3 DNA: TGTGCCAGCATGTCAGGGAGGTGGGAGACCCAGTACTTC
CDR3 protein: CASMSGRWETQYF
J gene: TRBJ2-5
clone size: -
CDR3 length: 13
V gene: TRBV28
D gene: -

CDR3 DNA: TGTGCCAGTAGTCCTAGGGGGGGCGCGTCACCCCTCCACTTT
CDR3 protein: CASSPRGGASPLHF
J gene: TRBJ1-6
clone size: few
CDR3 length: 14
V gene: TRBV19
D gene: -

CDR3 DNA: TGTGCCAGCAGCGTAGCGGCTAGCGGGGGGTACGAGCAGTACTTC
CDR3 protein: CASSVAASGGYEQYF
J gene: TRBJ2-7
clone size: -
CDR3 length: 15
V gene: TRBV9
D gene: TRBD2

CDR3 DNA: TGTGCCAGCAGCCCGCCCCCGGCGGGGGAACTGTTTTTT
CDR3 protein: CASSPPPAGELFF
J gene: TRBJ1-4
clone size: -
CDR3 length: 13
V gene: TRBV7-9
D gene: -

CDR3 DNA: TGTGCCAGCAGCTTAGCGGGGAGAACGGCCGGGGAGCTGTTTTTT
CDR3 protein: CASSLAGRTAGELFF
J gene: TRBJ2-2
clone size: few
CDR3 length: 15
V gene: TRBV11-2
D gene: -

CDR3 DNA: TGCGCCAGCAGCCCGAAAGGGGGCACTGAAGCTTTCTTT
CDR3 protein: CASSPKGGTEAFF
J gene: TRBJ1-1
clone size: -
CDR3 length: 13
V gene: TRBV5-1
D gene: -

CDR3 DNA: TGTGCCAGCAGCTTGTACCTAGCGGGCCAGCTTCCCTACAATGAGCAGTTCTTC
CDR3 protein: CASSLYLAGQLPYNEQFF
J gene: TRBJ2-1
clone size: -
CDR3 length: 18
V gene: TRBV11-2
D gene: TRBD2

CDR3 DNA: TGTGCCAGTGGGACAGGGGGTTACAATGAGCAGTTCTTC
CDR3 protein: CASGTGGYNEQFF
J gene: TRBJ2-1
clone size: -
CDR3 length: 13
V gene: TRBV9
D gene: TRBD1

CDR3 DNA: TGTGCCAGCAGTTCGGCAGGGGGCTGGTATGGCTACACCTTC
CDR3 protein: CASSSAGGWYGYTF
J gene: TRBJ1-2
clone size: -
CDR3 length: 14
V gene: TRBV28
D gene: TRBD1

CDR3 DNA: TGTGCCAGCACCCGAGCGGGGGGTCCGGAGCAGTTCTTC
CDR3 protein: CASTRAGGPEQFF
J gene: TRBJ2-1
clone size: -
CDR3 length: 13
V gene: TRBV6-5
D gene: TRBD2

CDR3 DNA: TGTGCCAGCAGCCCGGGACTGCTCGGGGGAAACACCATATATTTT
CDR3 protein: CASSPGLLGGNTIYF
J gene: TRBJ1-3
clone size: -
CDR3 length: 15
V gene: TRBV5-4
D gene: -

CDR3 DNA: TGTGCCGGCAGCTTGGGGGGCGAGACTGGCCTTATGGAGCAGTTCTTC
CDR3 protein: CAGSLGGETGLMEQFF
J gene: TRBJ2-1
clone size: -
CDR3 length: 16
V gene: TRBV5-4
D gene: -

CDR3 DNA: TGTGCCAGCAGCGCGGACAGGGATGGTTCACCCCTCCACTTT
CDR3 protein: CASSADRDGSPLHF
J gene: TRBJ1-6
clone size: -
CDR3 length: 14
V gene: TRBV7-9
D gene: TRBD1

CDR3 DNA: TGTGCCACCAGCTGGGAGGGATCCCCCGAATACGAGCAGTACTTC
CDR3 protein: CATSWEGSPEYEQYF
J gene: TRBJ2-7
clone size: -
CDR3 length: 15
V gene: TRBV15
D gene: TRBD2

CDR3 DNA: TGTGCCACCAGCAGAGGGACAGCCTCTGGAAACACCATATATTTT
CDR3 protein: CATSRGTASGNTIYF
J gene: TRBJ1-3
clone size: -
CDR3 length: 15
V gene: TRBV15
D gene: -

CDR3 DNA: TGTGCCTGGAGTGTAATAGCGGGAGAGGAGACCCAGTACTTC
CDR3 protein: CAWSVIAGEETQYF
J gene: TRBJ2-5
clone size: -
CDR3 length: 14
V gene: TRBV30
D gene: TRBD2

CDR3 DNA: TGTGCTAGCAGCCGGGTTGGGTTGGGGAACACTGAAGCTTTCTTT
CDR3 protein: CASSRVGLGNTEAFF
J gene: TRBJ1-1
clone size: -
CDR3 length: 15
V gene: TRBV7-7
D gene: -

CDR3 DNA: TGTGCCATCAGTGAGTTAGCGAGGGGGAACGAGCAGTACTTC
CDR3 protein: CAISELARGNEQYF
J gene: TRBJ2-7
clone size: -
CDR3 length: 14
V gene: TRBV10-3
D gene: -

CDR3 DNA: TGTGCCAGCAGTTACACGGGGGGGAACACTGAAGCTTTCTTT
CDR3 protein: CASSYTGGNTEAFF
J gene: TRBJ1-1
clone size: -
CDR3 length: 14
V gene: TRBV6-5
D gene: -

CDR3 DNA: TGTGCCAGCAGTGCAAGGGGTTACAATGAGCAGTTCTTC
CDR3 protein: CASSARGYNEQFF
J gene: TRBJ2-1
clone size: -
CDR3 length: 13
V gene: TRBV6-5
D gene: -

CDR3 DNA: TGTGCCAGCAGTGAATGGGGGGACAGGGGGTTCGATGAGCAGTTCTTC
CDR3 protein: CASSEWGDRGFDEQFF
J gene: TRBJ2-1
clone size: few
CDR3 length: 16
V gene: TRBV6-1
D gene: TRBD1

CDR3 DNA: TGTGCCAGCAGTTTATACCCCGGGACCCTCCACTTT
CDR3 protein: CASSLYPGTLHF
J gene: TRBJ1-6
clone size: -
CDR3 length: 12
V gene: TRBV27
D gene: -

CDR3 DNA: TGCGCCAGCAGGGACAGGGTCTGGAGCACTGAAGCTTTCTTT
CDR3 protein: CASRDRVWSTEAFF
J gene: TRBJ1-1
clone size: -
CDR3 length: 14
V gene: TRBV4-1
D gene: TRBD1

CDR3 DNA: TGTGCCAGTAGTACGGGACAGGGTGGAGAAGATTCACCCCTCCACTTT
CDR3 protein: CASSTGQGGEDSPLHF
J gene: TRBJ1-6
clone size: -
CDR3 length: 16
V gene: TRBV19
D gene: TRBD1

CDR3 DNA: TGTGCCAGCAGCAAGAAAACGGACAGGGGTTACACCGGGGAGCTGTTTTTT
CDR3 protein: CASSKKTDRGYTGELFF
J gene: TRBJ2-2
clone size: -
CDR3 length: 17
V gene: TRBV5-8
D gene: TRBD1

CDR3 DNA: TGTGCCTGGAGTTGGGGAGCGGGTCGGTGGAATGAGCAGTTCTTC
CDR3 protein: CAWSWGAGRWNEQFF
J gene: TRBJ2-1
clone size: -
CDR3 length: 15
V gene: TRBV30
D gene: -

CDR3 DNA: TGTGCCAGCACGGCGGGACCGTTAACGGGGGGCAACATTCAGTACTTC
CDR3 protein: CASTAGPLTGGNIQYF
J gene: TRBJ2-4
clone size: -
CDR3 length: 16
V gene: TRBV9
D gene: -

CDR3 DNA: TGCGCCAGCAGCCAAGAGGGCCGACAGGATAGCGAAAAACTGTTTTTT
CDR3 protein: CASSQEGRQDSEKLFF
J gene: TRBJ1-4
clone size: -
CDR3 length: 16
V gene: TRBV4-1
D gene: -

CDR3 DNA: TGCGCCAGCAGCCTTACTAGGGTGAACACCGGGGAGCTGTTTTTT
CDR3 protein: CASSLTRVNTGELFF
J gene: TRBJ2-2
clone size: -
CDR3 length: 15
V gene: TRBV5-1
D gene: -

CDR3 DNA: TGCGCCAGCAGCCTGCTCAGGGGGACGACCTACGAGCAGTACTTC
CDR3 protein: CASSLLRGTTYEQYF
J gene: TRBJ2-7
clone size: -
CDR3 length: 15
V gene: TRBV4-3
D gene: TRBD1

CDR3 DNA: TGTGCCAGCAGCCAACGAGGGATCTCTGGAAACACCATATATTTT
CDR3 protein: CASSQRGISGNTIYF
J gene: TRBJ1-3
clone size: few
CDR3 length: 15
V gene: TRBV5-8
D gene: -

CDR3 DNA: TGTGCCAGCAGTGAAATAGAATCCGGGGTGTTGGACACCATATATTTT
CDR3 protein: CASSEIESGVLDTIYF
J gene: TRBJ1-3
clone size: -
CDR3 length: 16
V gene: TRBV2
D gene: -

CDR3 DNA: TGTGCCAGCAGCCCGGGGATTTACAATGAGCAGTTCTTC
CDR3 protein: CASSPGIYNEQFF
J gene: TRBJ2-1
clone size: -
CDR3 length: 13
V gene: TRBV11-2
D gene: -

CDR3 DNA: TGCGCCAGCAGCTTAGAGACTAGCGGGATTGATGAGCAGTTCTTC
CDR3 protein: CASSLETSGIDEQFF
J gene: TRBJ2-1
clone size: -
CDR3 length: 15
V gene: TRBV5-1
D gene: TRBD2

CDR3 DNA: TGTGCCAGCAGCTTAGCGGGCTACGAGCAGTACTTC
CDR3 protein: CASSLAGYEQYF
J gene: TRBJ2-7
clone size: -
CDR3 length: 12
V gene: TRBV11-2
D gene: -

CDR3 DNA: TGTGCCAGCAGTGAAGTAGGACAGGTCGGCTATGGCTACACCTTC
CDR3 protein: CASSEVGQVGYGYTF
J gene: TRBJ1-2
clone size: -
CDR3 length: 15
V gene: TRBV6-1
D gene: TRBD1

CDR3 DNA: TGTGCCAGCAGCTTCTCGGGACAGGGGGCAGAGACCCAGTACTTC
CDR3 protein: CASSFSGQGAETQYF
J gene: TRBJ2-5
clone size: -
CDR3 length: 15
V gene: TRBV11-2
D gene: TRBD1

CDR3 DNA: TGTGCCAGCAGGAGACAGGGGATGGAGACCCAGTACTTC
CDR3 protein: CASRRQGMETQYF
J gene: TRBJ2-5
clone size: -
CDR3 length: 13
V gene: TRBV6-1
D gene: TRBD1

CDR3 DNA: TGTGCCAGCAGTTTAGCGGGGGTGCCATCAGATACGCAGTATTTT
CDR3 protein: CASSLAGVPSDTQYF
J gene: TRBJ2-3
clone size: -
CDR3 length: 15
V gene: TRBV27
D gene: TRBD2

CDR3 DNA: TGTGCCAGCAGCTTAGAAAGGGACAGATACCACGAGCAGTACTTC
CDR3 protein: CASSLERDRYHEQYF
J gene: TRBJ2-7
clone size: -
CDR3 length: 15
V gene: TRBV7-9
D gene: TRBD1

CDR3 DNA: TGTGCCACCAGACCTGGACTAGCGGGAGTAGGGACCGGGGAGCTGTTTTTT
CDR3 protein: CATRPGLAGVGTGELFF
J gene: TRBJ2-2
clone size: once
CDR3 length: 17
V gene: TRBV15
D gene: TRBD2

CDR3 DNA: TGTGCCAGTAGTATGTGGGGGGGGACTGAAGCTTTCTTT
CDR3 protein: CASSMWGGTEAFF
J gene: TRBJ1-1
clone size: -
CDR3 length: 13
V gene: TRBV19
D gene: -

CDR3 DNA: TGCGCCAGCAGCTTGCTCTCGACAGGAACCTACACTGAAGCTTTCTTT
CDR3 protein: CASSLLSTGTYTEAFF
J gene: TRBJ1-1
clone size: -
CDR3 length: 16
V gene: TRBV5-1
D gene: -

CDR3 DNA: TGTGCCAGCTCACCAGAGGGACAGGGGAACTATGGCTACACCTTC
CDR3 protein: CASSPEGQGNYGYTF
J gene: TRBJ1-2
clone size: few
CDR3 length: 15
V gene: TRBV18
D gene: TRBD1

CDR3 DNA: TGTGCCAGCAGTTACTCCTACAGGGTGAACACTGAAGCTTTCTTT
CDR3 protein: CASSYSYRVNTEAFF
J gene: TRBJ1-1
clone size: -
CDR3 length: 15
V gene: TRBV6-6
D gene: -

CDR3 DNA: TGTGCCAGCAGCTTGGACGAGGGCTACACCTTC
CDR3 protein: CASSLDEGYTF
J gene: TRBJ1-2
clone size: once
CDR3 length: 11
V gene: TRBV5-6
D gene: -

CDR3 DNA: TGTGCCAGCAGGACGGGACTGCAGCCCCAGCATTTT
CDR3 protein: CASRTGLQPQHF
J gene: TRBJ1-5
clone size: -
CDR3 length: 12
V gene: TRBV28
D gene: -

CDR3 DNA: TGTGCCAGCAGTTCTAACACCTACCGGACTAGCGGGAGAAGTAAGTACTTC
CDR3 protein: CASSSNTYRTSGRSKYF
J gene: TRBJ2-5
clone size: -
CDR3 length: 17
V gene: TRBV28
D gene: TRBD2

CDR3 DNA: TGTGCCAGCAGTCCCACGACAGGGGCCCGCGGCGAGCAGTACTTC
CDR3 protein: CASSPTTGARGEQYF
J gene: TRBJ2-7
clone size: -
CDR3 length: 15
V gene: TRBV27
D gene: TRBD1

CDR3 DNA: TGCGCCAGCAGTTGGACAGTAGCCAAAAACATTCAGTACTTC
CDR3 protein: CASSWTVAKNIQYF
J gene: TRBJ2-4
clone size: -
CDR3 length: 14
V gene: TRBV5-1
D gene: -

CDR3 DNA: TGTGCCAGCAGCCCCCCAGCGGGAGGGAGCACAGATACGCAGTATTTT
CDR3 protein: CASSPPAGGSTDTQYF
J gene: TRBJ2-3
clone size: -
CDR3 length: 16
V gene: TRBV7-8
D gene: TRBD2

CDR3 DNA: TGTGCCAGTAGCTCAAGGGGACAGTCCCGCTCCTACAATGAGCAGTTCTTC
CDR3 protein: CASSSRGQSRSYNEQFF
J gene: TRBJ2-1
clone size: -
CDR3 length: 17
V gene: TRBV19
D gene: TRBD1

CDR3 DNA: TGTGCCACCATGGGGACTATGAACACTGAAGCTTTCTTT
CDR3 protein: CATMGTMNTEAFF
J gene: TRBJ1-1
clone size: -
CDR3 length: 13
V gene: TRBV10-3
D gene: -

CDR3 DNA: TGTGCCAGTAGTACTCGAGGCACAGATACGCAGTATTTT
CDR3 protein: CASSTRGTDTQYF
J gene: TRBJ2-3
clone size: -
CDR3 length: 13
V gene: TRBV19
D gene: -